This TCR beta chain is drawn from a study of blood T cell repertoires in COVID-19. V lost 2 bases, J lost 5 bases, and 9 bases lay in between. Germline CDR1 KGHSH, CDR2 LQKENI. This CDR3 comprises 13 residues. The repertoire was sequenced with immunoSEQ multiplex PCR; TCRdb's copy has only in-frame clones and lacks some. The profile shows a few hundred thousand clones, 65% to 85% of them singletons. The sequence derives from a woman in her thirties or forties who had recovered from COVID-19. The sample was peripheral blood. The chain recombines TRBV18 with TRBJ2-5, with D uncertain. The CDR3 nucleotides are TGTGCCAGCTCACCAACCCAGCGCGAGACCCAGTACTTC. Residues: CASSPTQRETQYF.